Sequencing of this TCR beta chain was carried out in a study of blood T cells in healthy people across ages. The use of a sample-barcoded 5' primer and a J-beta primer mix characterized a second PCR of roughly 6 to 11 cycles. TCRdb processed the 5' RACE reads anew with MiXCR; each CDR3 protein has one entry. The profile shows about 1,400,000 distinct CDR3 sequences, 35% to 45% of them singletons. The CDR3 is made up of 18 amino acids. Germline CDR1 reads KGHSH; CDR2 reads LQKENI. V lost 5 bases and J lost 0; bases outside the gene matches: 15. The receptor comes from a woman aged 18-29 years in good health. The source material was blood. The V call is TRBV18, the J call TRBJ1-2; 7 nucleotides match TRBD1. CDR3 sequence reads: CASSTVPGTESANYGYTF. The DNA for the CDR3 is TGTGCCAGCTCAACCGTTCCCGGGACAGAGAGTGCTAACTATGGCTACACCTTC. Full variable domain (outside the CDR3, taken from reference TRBV18 and TRBJ1-2): NAGVMQNPRHLVRRRGQEARLRCSPMKGHSHVYWYRQLPEEGLKFMVYLQKENIIDESGMPKERFSAEFPKEGPSILRIQQVVRGDSAAYFCASSTVPGTESANYGYTFGSGTRLTVV.